Listed here are 32 T cell receptor beta chains from one sample, sequenced in a study of human T cells and chemical hapten exposure. Time point defined: pre-sensitization, week 0. The treatment here: therapeutic diphenylcyclopropenone sensitization with weekly scalp DPC. MiXCR, run by TCRdb on the RACE reads, gives a single entry per CDR3 protein. Among around 300,000 distinct CDR3 sequences, over 5% were seen once, and the ten largest hold 7% to 10%. The sample here was whole blood, taken in connection with sensitization to the hapten diphenylcyclopropenone (DPC). The origin of the receptors is a young woman with alopecia areata. Some clones in this sample may be carry-over from other donors' samples.

This clonotype was counted a few times. V usage is TRBV9 and J usage is TRBJ2-5; no clear D. The CDR3 is 15 amino acids. Germline V gene lookup returns CDR1 SGDLS and CDR2 YYNGEE. The V end was cut by 0 bases, the J end by 1 base, with 10 bases between. The CDR3 DNA reads as TGTGCCAGCAGCGTAGATGGTTTAGGCCAAGAGACCCAGTACTTC. It is translated as CASSVDGLGQETQYF.

This clonotype was observed many times. The chain employs TRBV12-3 or TRBV12-4 and TRBJ2-3; the D is unclear. V shed 3 bases and J shed 1 base, with 8 bases lying between them. The CDR3 has 14 residues. The CDR3: CASSFGTRTDTQYF. The CDR3 DNA reads as TGTGCCAGCAGTTTCGGAACTCGCACAGATACGCAGTATTTT.

The chain joins TRBV6-2 or TRBV6-3 to TRBJ1-5, with D possibly matching TRBD1 (6 bases). CDR3 length: 14 amino acids. Germline CDR1 is MNHEY and CDR2 is SVGEGT. V was cut by 3 bases and J by 4 bases, with 10 bases left in between. The CDR3 DNA follows: TGTGCCAGCAGTTATGGACAGATAAATCAGCCCCAGCATTTT. As protein: CASSYGQINQPQHF.

The CDR3 region has the DNA TGCAGTGCTAGCCTCGACTGGGCGGGCACTGAAGCTTTCTTT. This encodes CSASLDWAGTEAFF. The chain combines TRBV20-1 with TRBJ1-1; D uncertain. This CDR3 contains 14 residues. V was cut by 3 bases and J by 4 bases, with 15 bases left in between. Looked up from germline, CDR1 is DFQATT and CDR2 is SNEGSKA (reference sequence).

The gene calls are TRBV10-3 and TRBJ2-2; D might be TRBD2 (6 bases). V shed 5 bases and J shed 1 base, with 11 bases lying between them. The CDR3 is made up of 15 amino acids. The V gene's germline CDR1 is ENHRY and CDR2 SYGVKD. CDR3 nucleotide sequence: TGTGCCATCAGTTATGGCGGGGTGAACACCGGGGAGCTGTTTTTT. This encodes CAISYGGVNTGELFF.

V gene TRBV7-2 combines with J gene TRBJ2-5; D unresolved. The germline CDR1 and CDR2 sequences are SGHTA and FQGNSA. This CDR3 contains 13 residues. V was pared by 1 base and J by 4 bases, with 7 bases between. The CDR3 region is CASSLGWTETQYF. The DNA for the CDR3 is TGTGCCAGCAGCTTAGGTTGGACAGAGACCCAGTACTTC.

This clonotype was seen only a few times. The chain uses TRBV4-3 and TRBJ1-5; 7 positions agree with TRBD1. Germline V gene lookup returns CDR1 LGHNA and CDR2 YSLEER. There are 15 residues in the CDR3. Germline trimming cut 0 bases from V and 5 bases from J; bases unmatched to any gene: 4. Written as DNA, the CDR3 is TGCGCCAGCAGCCAAGATGGGGACAGATATCAGCCCCAGCATTTT. Amino acid sequence: CASSQDGDRYQPQHF.

This clonotype turned up a few times. This rearrangement joins TRBV2 to TRBJ1-4, with unresolved D. Trimming left V 2 bases short and J 2 bases short, with 9 bases between. From germline, CDR1 is SNHLY and CDR2 FYNNEI. This CDR3 spans 15 amino acids. Written as DNA, the CDR3 is TGTGCCAGCAGTGAAAAACTAGGGACTAATGAAAAACTGTTTTTT. It codes for CASSEKLGTNEKLFF.

The chain couples TRBV3-1 to TRBJ1-2; the D is unclear. This CDR3 contains 14 residues. Germline assignment: CDR1 LGHDT and CDR2 YNNKEL (reference sequence). V dropped 3 bases and J dropped 2 bases, with 10 bases sitting between them. Here the CDR3 reads CASSQPGRNYGYTF. Here the CDR3 DNA reads TGTGCCAGCAGCCAGCCGGGGAGGAACTATGGCTACACCTTC.

In this sample, this clonotype turned up many times. The V gene is TRBV5-1, the J gene TRBJ2-7; 9 bases map to TRBD2. The CDR3 loop spans 15 amino acids. The J segment lost 7 bases and the V segment lost 1 base, leaving 9 bases of the junction unmatched. Germline V CDR1 and CDR2: SGHRS, YFSETQ. This CDR3 is CASSLNSGGDGEQYF. CDR3 sequence (DNA): TGCGCCAGCAGCTTGAATAGCGGGGGTGATGGGGAGCAGTACTTC. The full variable domain, its missing parts supplied by reference TRBV5-1 and TRBJ2-7, is KAGVTQTPRYLIKTRGQQVTLSCSPISGHRSVSWYQQTPGQGLQFLFEYFSETQRNKGNFPGRFSGRQFSNSRSEMNVSTLELGDSALYLCASSLNSGGDGEQYFGPGTRLTVT.

The table lists this clonotype with many counts. This chain connects TRBV4-2 to TRBJ2-5; 9 positions agree with TRBD2. CDR3 size: 16 residues. Germline values: CDR1 LGHNA, CDR2 YNFKEQ. V shed 0 bases and J 5 bases; nucleotides not matched to a gene: 7. CDR3 bases: TGTGCCAGCAGCCAAGATTTGGCTAGCGGGGATGAGACCCAGTACTTC. Its protein is CASSQDLASGDETQYF.

The V call is TRBV20-1, the J call TRBJ2-7, with 8 bases aligning to TRBD1. The CDR3 sequence is 14 residues long. From germline, CDR1 is DFQATT and CDR2 SNEGSKA (reference sequence). V shed 5 bases, J shed 3 bases, and the junction held 9 bases outside the gene matches. The CDR3 here is CSAGPTGEDYEQYF. CDR3 bases: TGCAGTGCTGGGCCGACAGGGGAGGACTACGAGCAGTACTTC.

V is TRBV11-2 and J is TRBJ2-2; D unclear. CDR1 and CDR2 from the germline V gene are SGHAT and FQNNGV. The CDR3 totals 17 residues. Trimming stripped 3 bases from V and 1 base from J, with 15 bases between. This chain's CDR3 is CASSFGRIQENTGELFF. The DNA of the CDR3 is TGTGCCAGCAGCTTCGGACGGATACAAGAGAACACCGGGGAGCTGTTTTTT.

This clonotype was observed a few times. V is TRBV7-2 and J is TRBJ2-1; unclear D gene. The CDR3 is 12 residues long. Germline assignment: CDR1 SGHTA and CDR2 FQGNSA. V was pared by 2 bases and J by 10 bases, with 9 bases between. The CDR3 nucleotides are TGTGCCAGCAGCTTACAGTCCCTCGAGCAGTTCTTC. It is translated as CASSLQSLEQFF.

This chain links TRBV12-3 or TRBV12-4 with TRBJ2-1; D gene uncertain. V lost 7 bases and J lost 6, with 10 bases in between. There are 12 residues in the CDR3. The CDR3 sequence: CASNLLANEQFF. Written as DNA, the CDR3 is TGTGCCAGCAACCTACTCGCCAATGAGCAGTTCTTC.

Only a few counts were recorded for this clonotype. The J gene is TRBJ1-3, the V gene TRBV5-1; D might be TRBD1 (6 bases). The CDR3 has 18 amino acids. Trimming shortened V by 0 bases and J by 0 bases, and 16 bases separated the two germline ends. Germline V gives CDR1 SGHRS, CDR2 YFSETQ. The CDR3 nucleotides read TGCGCCAGCAGCTTGGTTGGCACTACAGGGCGCTCTGGAAACACCATATATTTT. The encoded protein is CASSLVGTTGRSGNTIYF.

The table lists this clonotype with many counts. V gene TRBV7-6 combines with J gene TRBJ1-3; D may be TRBD1 (5 bases). V shed 4 bases and J shed 4 bases, with 14 bases lying between them. Per germline, CDR1 SGHVS and CDR2 FNYEAQ. The CDR3 extends over 15 amino acids. The CDR3 region is CASSSGWGYGNTIYF. For the CDR3, the DNA is TGTGCCAGCAGCTCTGGATGGGGGTACGGAAACACCATATATTTT. The whole variable domain, remainder taken from reference TRBV7-6 and TRBJ1-3, is GAGVSQSPRYKVTKRGQDVALRCDPISGHVSLYWYRQALGQGPEFLTYFNYEAQQDKSGLPNDRFSAERPEGSISTLTIQRTEQRDSAMYRCASSSGWGYGNTIYFGEGSWLTVV.

This CDR3 is CASSLDLTGRRGYGYTF. CDR3 nucleotides: TGTGCCAGCAGTTTAGACCTGACAGGGCGGCGCGGCTATGGCTACACCTTC. The chain has TRBV12-3 or TRBV12-4 and TRBJ1-2; 7 nucleotides agree with TRBD1. V lost 1 base to trimming and J lost 4 bases; unmatched junction nucleotides: 12. The CDR3 spans 17 residues.

This clonotype was seen many times. This chain connects TRBV7-2 to TRBJ1-2; TRBD1 matches at 8 bases. V shed 5 bases and J 6 bases; nucleotides not matched to a gene: 8. Germline V CDR1 and CDR2: SGHTA, FQGNSA. The CDR3 totals 14 residues. The DNA of the CDR3 is TGTGCCAGCAGCCAGGACAGGGCCGTAAATGGCTACACCTTC. Its translation: CASSQDRAVNGYTF. Supplemented by reference TRBV7-2 and TRBJ1-2, the full variable domain reads GAGVSQSPSNKVTEKGKDVELRCDPISGHTALYWYRQSLGQGLEFLIYFQGNSAPDKSGLPSDRFSAERTGGSVSTLTIQRTQQEDSAVYLCASSQDRAVNGYTFGSGTRLTVV.

The chain couples TRBV2 to TRBJ2-5; TRBD2 agrees at 14 bases. Trimming took 7 bases from V and 5 from J; bases not matched to a gene: 3. The CDR3 has 14 amino acids. Germline V CDR1 and CDR2: SNHLY, FYNNEI. Written as DNA, the CDR3 is TGTGCCAGCACGAGGACTAGCGGGAGGGAGACCCAGTACTTC. It is translated as CASTRTSGRETQYF.

This clonotype has a handful of counts. The rearrangement uses TRBV6-6 and TRBJ2-7; no clear D. The CDR3 is made up of 11 amino acids. V was pared by 3 bases and J by 7 bases, with 7 bases between. CDR1 MNHNY and CDR2 SVGAGI come from the germline V gene (reference sequence). In nucleotides, the CDR3 is TGTGCCAGCAGTTATATGGAGGAGCAGTACTTC. It translates to CASSYMEEQYF.

The rearrangement links TRBV24-1 to TRBJ2-7, with TRBD1 matching over 7 bases. Germline CDR1 and CDR2: KGHDR and SFDVKD. This CDR3 is built from 13 residues. V trimming: 8 bases; J trimming: 2 bases; junction bases outside the gene matches: 5. The DNA for the CDR3 is TGTGCCACCACGGGACAGTTGCCCTACGAGCAGTACTTC. Residues: CATTGQLPYEQYF.

The chain's CDR3 is CASPRSGQSSGANVLTF. The CDR3 DNA is TGTGCCAGCCCTCGCTCGGGACAAAGCTCTGGGGCCAACGTCCTGACTTTC. The V and J genes are TRBV18 and TRBJ2-6; D is perhaps TRBD1 (6 bases). Between the trimmed V and J ends, which lost 8 bases and 0 bases, there was a span of 17 bases. The CDR3 contains 17 residues. Germline CDR1 KGHSH, CDR2 LQKENI.

The V and J genes are TRBV11-2 and TRBJ2-5; no clear D gene. Germline CDR1 is SGHAT and CDR2 is FQNNGV. Deletions cut 1 base from V and 1 base from J, with 7 bases between. This CDR3 is built from 14 residues. The CDR3 sequence is CASSLATSQETQYF. For the CDR3, the DNA is TGTGCCAGCAGCTTAGCCACGTCCCAAGAGACCCAGTACTTC. Full variable domain (missing parts from reference TRBV11-2 and TRBJ2-5): EAGVAQSPRYKIIEKRQSVAFWCNPISGHATLYWYQQILGQGPKLLIQFQNNGVVDDSQLPKDRFSAERLKGVDSTLKIQPAKLEDSAVYLCASSLATSQETQYFGPGTRLLVL.

The CDR3 region is CASSDPIGSNQPQHF. CDR3 bases: TGTGCCAGCAGTGACCCTATCGGGAGCAATCAGCCCCAGCATTTT. This chain joins TRBV2 and TRBJ1-5; D remains unclear. Germline assignment: CDR1 SNHLY and CDR2 FYNNEI. The CDR3 has 15 residues. V was shortened by 3 bases and J by 1 base, with 10 bases between the two germline ends.

The V and J genes are TRBV11-1 and TRBJ2-5, with D unclear. The germline gives CDR1 SGHAT, CDR2 FQDESV (reference sequence). The CDR3 contains 14 residues. Trimming cost V 5 bases and J 0 bases, with 10 bases left between them. The CDR3: CASSLNEYQETQYF. For the CDR3, the DNA is TGTGCCAGCAGCCTAAACGAGTACCAAGAGACCCAGTACTTC.

This clonotype was detected many times. The genes are TRBV28 and TRBJ1-6; D ambiguous. Germline V gene sequence: CDR1 MDHEN, CDR2 SYDVKM. There are 12 residues in the CDR3. V lost 5 bases and J lost 6, with 5 bases in between. CDR3 in DNA: TGTGCCAGCAGTCCTGTTAATTCACCCCTCCACTTT. Amino acid sequence: CASSPVNSPLHF.

The sample holds many counts of this clonotype. V is TRBV12-3 or TRBV12-4 and J is TRBJ2-3; the D is unclear. Deletions cut 5 bases from V and 7 bases from J, with 16 bases between. The CDR3 runs 14 residues. The CDR3 DNA is TGTGCCAGCAGTCGGGCGGCGCCGGCATATACGCAGTATTTT. Its protein is CASSRAAPAYTQYF.

V and J are TRBV4-2 and TRBJ1-1; perhaps TRBD1 as D (5 bases). Germline V gives CDR1 LGHNA, CDR2 YNFKEQ. The CDR3 consists of 16 residues. Trimming took 0 bases from V and 2 from J, leaving 13 bases between them. The CDR3 loop is CASSQDEGQGNTEAFF. The CDR3 region has the DNA TGTGCCAGCAGCCAAGATGAAGGTCAGGGAAACACTGAAGCTTTCTTT.

This clonotype was detected many times. CDR3 nucleotide sequence: TGTGCCAGCAGCTTAGACGGGGGGTACAATGAGCAGTTCTTC. Translation gives CASSLDGGYNEQFF. This rearrangement joins TRBV11-3 to TRBJ2-1, with 7 bases aligning to TRBD2. Trimming cost V 0 bases and J 4 bases; bases outside gene matches: 0. In germline, CDR1 is SGHNT, CDR2 YENEEA. CDR3 size: 14 residues. Full variable domain (missing parts from reference TRBV11-3 and TRBJ2-1): EAGVVQSPRYKIIEKKQPVAFWCNPISGHNTLYWYLQNLGQGPELLIRYENEEAVDDSQLPKDRFSAERLKGVDSTLKIQPAELGDSAVYLCASSLDGGYNEQFFGPGTRLTVL.

In its sample, this clonotype was seen a few times. The V call is TRBV5-6, the J call TRBJ1-5, with D perhaps TRBD1 (5 bases). V lost 4 bases to trimming and J lost 3 bases, with 11 bases between them. The CDR3 runs 14 residues. Germline CDR1 SGHDT, CDR2 YYEEEE. CDR3 coding DNA: TGTGCCAGCAGCCTGGGACCGTTCAATCAGCCCCAGCATTTT. Amino acids: CASSLGPFNQPQHF. Full variable domain (remainder filled in from reference TRBV5-6 and TRBJ1-5): DAGVTQSPTHLIKTRGQQVTLRCSPKSGHDTVSWYQQALGQGPQFIFQYYEEEERQRGNFPDRFSGHQFPNYSSELNVNALLLGDSALYLCASSLGPFNQPQHFGDGTRLSIL.

This clonotype was seen ten or more times. The chain links TRBV27 to TRBJ2-3; D gene uncertain. Trimming left V 8 bases short and J 0 bases short, with 12 bases between. Germline assignment: CDR1 MNHEY and CDR2 SMNVEV (reference sequence). CDR3 length: 14 amino acids. This CDR3 is CASGDISSTDTQYF. The CDR3 DNA is TGTGCCAGCGGCGATATATCTAGCACAGATACGCAGTATTTT.